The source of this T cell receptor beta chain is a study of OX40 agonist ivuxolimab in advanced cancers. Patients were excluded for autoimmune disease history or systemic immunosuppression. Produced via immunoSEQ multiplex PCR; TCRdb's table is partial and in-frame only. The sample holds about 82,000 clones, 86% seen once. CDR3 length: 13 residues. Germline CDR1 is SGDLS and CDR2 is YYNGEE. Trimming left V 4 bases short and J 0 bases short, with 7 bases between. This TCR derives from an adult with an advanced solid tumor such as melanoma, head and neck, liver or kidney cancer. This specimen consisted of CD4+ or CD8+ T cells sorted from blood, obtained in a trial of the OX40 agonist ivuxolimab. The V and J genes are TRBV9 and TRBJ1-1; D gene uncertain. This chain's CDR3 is CASSRSVNTEAFF. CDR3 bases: TGTGCCAGCAGCCGATCGGTGAACACTGAAGCTTTCTTT.